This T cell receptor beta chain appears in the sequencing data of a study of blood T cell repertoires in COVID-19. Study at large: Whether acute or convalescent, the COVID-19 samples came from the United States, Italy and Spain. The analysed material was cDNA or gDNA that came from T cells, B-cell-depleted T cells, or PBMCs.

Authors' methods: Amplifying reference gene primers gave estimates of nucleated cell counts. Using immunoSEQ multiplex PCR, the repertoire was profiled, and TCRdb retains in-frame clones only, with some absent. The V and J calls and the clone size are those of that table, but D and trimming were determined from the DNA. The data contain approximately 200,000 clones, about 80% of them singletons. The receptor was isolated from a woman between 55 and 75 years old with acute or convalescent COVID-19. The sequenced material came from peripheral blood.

CDR3 sequence reads: CASSIQGPVNEAFF. The CDR3 nucleotides are TGTGCCAGTAGTATACAGGGGCCGGTAAATGAAGCTTTCTTT. The rearrangement links TRBV19 to TRBJ1-1, with D possibly matching TRBD1 (6 bases). Trimming left V 2 bases short and J 7 bases short, with 14 bases between. The germline V gene encodes CDR1 LNHDA and CDR2 SQIVND (reference sequence). This CDR3 region has 14 residues.